These 16 T cell receptor beta chains were all obtained from the same sample, sequenced in a study of response to subunit inactivated influenza vaccine. TCRdb analysed the RT-PCR reads with MiXCR anew, one entry per CDR3 protein. The data hold hundreds of thousands of distinct CDR3 sequences, with approximately 14% observed a single time. The input for sequencing was PBMCs from blood, taken 11 to 12 days after vaccination. These TCRs come from a man over 45 who received an inactivated influenza vaccine.

This clonotype has more than one count but fewer than ten. The chain links TRBV4-3 to TRBJ2-1; 10 bases agree with TRBD2. Germline loops: CDR1 LGHNA, CDR2 YSLEER. Unmatched junction bases numbered 4, after V lost 4 bases and J lost 4 bases. The CDR3 contains 15 residues. In DNA, the CDR3 is TGCGCCAGCAGCCCTAGCGGGGGAGGATACAATGAGCAGTTCTTC. Residues: CASSPSGGGYNEQFF.

In its sample, this clonotype was seen a few times. The chain carries TRBV29-1 and TRBJ1-1; TRBD1 aligns across 11 bases. The germline CDR1 and CDR2 sequences are SQVTM and ANQGSEA. The CDR3 covers 13 residues. Unmatched junction bases numbered 4, after V lost 5 bases and J lost 5 bases. The CDR3 sequence: CSVHGQGATEAFF. The CDR3, as DNA: TGCAGCGTTCACGGACAGGGGGCGACTGAAGCTTTCTTT.

This clonotype came up a few times. This chain uses TRBV11-1 with TRBJ1-2; maybe TRBD1 (5 bases). Germline lookup yields CDR1 SGHAT and CDR2 FQDESV (reference sequence). CDR3 length equals 18 residues. V lost 5 bases and J 4 bases, leaving 26 bases between the germline ends. CDR3 amino acids: CASSPTLGRQSSVYGYTF. In nucleotides, the CDR3 is TGTGCCAGCAGCCCGACCTTAGGGAGACAGAGCTCCGTCTATGGCTACACCTTC.

This clonotype was counted only a few times. Here the CDR3 DNA reads TGTGCCAGCAGCTCGGACTACAGTCAGAACGAGCAGTACTTC. Translating gives CASSSDYSQNEQYF. V is TRBV7-9 and J is TRBJ2-7, with D possibly TRBD2 on 6 matching bases. Trimming removed 4 bases at V and 5 bases at J, with 15 bases between. Per the germline V gene, CDR1 is SEHNR and CDR2 is FQNEAQ (reference sequence). This CDR3 contains 14 residues.

This rearrangement joins TRBV7-2 to TRBJ2-5, with 7 bases identical to TRBD2. This CDR3 region has 16 residues. V lost 1 base to trimming and J lost 4 bases; unmatched junction nucleotides: 9. Looked up from germline, CDR1 is SGHTA and CDR2 is FQGNSA. As DNA, the CDR3 is TGTGCCAGCAGCTTAGGGGGAGGACTAGTGGGAGAGACCCAGTACTTC. It specifies CASSLGGGLVGETQYF.

This clonotype was detected ten times or more. CDR3 nucleotide sequence: TGTGCCAGCAGTGACGCGGGTGAGGAAGGCAATCAGCCCCAGCATTTT. Protein sequence: CASSDAGEEGNQPQHF. The chain has TRBV6-2 or TRBV6-3 and TRBJ1-5, with no clear D. The CDR3 loop spans 16 amino acids. Trimming took off 5 bases at V and 2 bases at J, with 16 bases between the two ends. Germline loops: CDR1 MNHEY, CDR2 SVGEGT.

The V gene is TRBV20-1, the J gene TRBJ2-1; 7 bases match TRBD2. Trimming at V came to 4 bases and at J to 0 bases, leaving 12 bases not matched to a gene. Germline CDR1 reads DFQATT; CDR2 reads SNEGSKA (reference sequence). CDR3 length equals 17 residues. The CDR3 here is CSANPIAGLSSYNEQFF. CDR3 nucleotides: TGCAGTGCTAACCCGATAGCGGGTTTGAGCTCCTACAATGAGCAGTTCTTC.

This clonotype was observed many times. The gene calls are TRBV5-1 and TRBJ2-7, with D perhaps matching TRBD1 or TRBD2 (5 bases each). This CDR3 contains 17 residues. The V and J ends lost 3 bases and 1 base respectively, with 20 bases between them. Per the germline V gene, CDR1 is SGHRS and CDR2 is YFSETQ. This CDR3 reads CASSSGQPGPSSYEQYF. CDR3 bases: TGCGCCAGCAGCTCCGGACAACCGGGACCGTCTTCCTACGAGCAGTACTTC.

The gene calls are TRBV20-1 and TRBJ2-7; 8 positions match TRBD1. Germline CDR1 DFQATT, CDR2 SNEGSKA (reference sequence). This CDR3 is 12 amino acids long. The V gene end was trimmed by 3 bases and the J gene end by 6 bases; junction bases not matched to a gene: 4. CDR3 DNA: TGCAGTGCTAGGGAGGACAGGGCCGAGCAGTACTTC. Encoded protein: CSAREDRAEQYF.

This clonotype has just a few counts. The rearrangement uses TRBV27 and TRBJ2-1; 13 bases match TRBD2. The length of the CDR3 is 18 residues. Germline V gene data show CDR1 as MNHEY and CDR2 as SMNVEV (reference sequence). The V segment lost 8 bases and the J segment 6 bases; nucleotides outside the gene matches: 16. In nucleotides, the CDR3 is TGTGCCAGCGGAACTACACCCCAAACTAGCGGGAGGGGCAATGAGCAGTTCTTC. This codes for CASGTTPQTSGRGNEQFF.

The sample holds a few counts of this clonotype. This rearrangement joins TRBV9 to TRBJ2-3, with TRBD2 matching 7 bases. V trimming: 1 base; J trimming: 0 bases; junction bases outside the gene matches: 8. Germline V CDR1 and CDR2: SGDLS, YYNGEE. This CDR3 has 17 residues. CDR3 in amino acids: CASSVSTREESTDTQYF. Here the CDR3 DNA reads TGTGCCAGCAGCGTAAGCACCCGGGAGGAAAGCACAGATACGCAGTATTTT.

The sample holds a few counts of this clonotype. The gene calls are TRBV24-1 and TRBJ2-7; weak D call: TRBD1 (6 bases). The V and J ends lost 4 bases and 2 bases respectively, with 14 bases between them. The germline CDR1 and CDR2 sequences are KGHDR and SFDVKD. The CDR3 covers 15 residues. The CDR3: CATSDPRQDTYEQYF. In nucleotides, the CDR3 is TGTGCCACCAGTGACCCGCGACAGGATACCTACGAGCAGTACTTC.

V gene TRBV18 combines with J gene TRBJ2-5; weak D call: TRBD2 (5 bases). The CDR3 covers 16 residues. Trimming shortened V by 0 bases and J by 2 bases, and 13 bases separated the two germline ends. Germline loops: CDR1 KGHSH, CDR2 LQKENI. The CDR3 DNA is TGTGCCAGCTCACCACCGCCCTTAGCGACGCAAGAGACCCAGTACTTC. Translation: CASSPPPLATQETQYF.

In this sample, this clonotype turned up a few times. V and J are TRBV20-1 and TRBJ2-2; the D is unclear. The V gene's germline CDR1 is DFQATT and CDR2 SNEGSKA (reference sequence). CDR3 length equals 13 residues. Trimming removed 3 bases from V and 6 bases from J, with 11 bases in between. DNA for the CDR3: TGCAGTGCTAGCGGACGAGTATCCGGGGAGCTGTTTTTT. Translation gives CSASGRVSGELFF.

V and J are TRBV11-1 and TRBJ2-5, with a possible D match to TRBD2 (5 bases). Germline V gene data show CDR1 as SGHAT and CDR2 as FQDESV (reference sequence). Trimming took off 5 bases at V and 5 bases at J, with 18 bases between the two ends. The CDR3 spans 15 residues. The CDR3 loop is CASSASQEARETQYF. The CDR3 DNA is TGTGCCAGCAGCGCCTCCCAGGAGGCTAGGGAGACCCAGTACTTC.

At least ten counts were recorded for this clonotype. V usage is TRBV7-2 and J usage is TRBJ2-1; unclear D gene. Germline CDR1 and CDR2: SGHTA and FQGNSA. CDR3 length equals 14 residues. V lost 5 bases and J lost 8, with 16 bases in between. CDR3: CASSRVSSVDEQFF. The CDR3 nucleotides are TGTGCCAGCAGCCGCGTATCTTCGGTGGATGAGCAGTTCTTC.